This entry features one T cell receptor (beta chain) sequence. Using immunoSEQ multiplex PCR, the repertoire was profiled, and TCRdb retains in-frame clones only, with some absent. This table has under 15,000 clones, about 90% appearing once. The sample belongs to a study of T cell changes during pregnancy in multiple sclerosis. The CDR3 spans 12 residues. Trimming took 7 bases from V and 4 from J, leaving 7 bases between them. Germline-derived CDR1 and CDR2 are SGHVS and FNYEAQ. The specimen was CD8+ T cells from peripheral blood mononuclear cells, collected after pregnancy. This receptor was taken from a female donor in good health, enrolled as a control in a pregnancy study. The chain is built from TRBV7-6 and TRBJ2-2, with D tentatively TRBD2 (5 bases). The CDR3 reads CASTGITGELFF. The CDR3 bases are TGTGCCAGCACGGGGATCACCGGGGAGCTGTTTTTT.